The clone carrying this TCR beta chain was seen a handful of times. Its target is not known. The CDR3 extends over 15 amino acids. From germline, CDR1 is KGHSH and CDR2 LQKENI. V was pared by 3 bases and J by 7 bases, with 15 bases between. This entry is derived from a study of T cells after yellow fever vaccination. Findings and limits, study-wide: Abundant contaminating clonotypes from the bulk population could appear in FACS-sorted repertoires. Clonotype sharing between CD4 and CD8 compartments was small.

Making TCR cDNA involved 5'RACE template switching, which added UMIs and a universal primer site. TCRdb re-derived calls from the 5' RACE reads in MiXCR, one entry per CDR3 protein. The sample lists about 260,000 distinct CDR3 sequences; about 5% were seen once. V usage is TRBV18 and J usage is TRBJ2-2, with D maybe TRBD2 (6 bases). This clonotype was sampled from a man aged 18-30 years who received the YFV17D yellow fever vaccine. The source material was CD4+ T cells sorted from PBMCs, sampled on the day of the yellow fever booster vaccination. The CDR3 coding sequence is TGTGCCAGCTCACCGCGGGGACTGCCCGTCGGGGAGCTGTTTTTT. This codes for CASSPRGLPVGELFF.